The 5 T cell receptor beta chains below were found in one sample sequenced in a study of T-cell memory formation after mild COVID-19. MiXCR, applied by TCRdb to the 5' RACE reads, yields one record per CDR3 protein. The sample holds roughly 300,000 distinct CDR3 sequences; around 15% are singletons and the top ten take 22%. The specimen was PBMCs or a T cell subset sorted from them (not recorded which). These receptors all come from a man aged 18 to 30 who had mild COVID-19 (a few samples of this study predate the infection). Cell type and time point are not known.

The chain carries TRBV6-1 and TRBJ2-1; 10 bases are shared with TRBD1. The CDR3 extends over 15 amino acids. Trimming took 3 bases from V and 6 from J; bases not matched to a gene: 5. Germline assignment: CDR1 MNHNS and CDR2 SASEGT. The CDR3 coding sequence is TGTGCCAGCAGTGAGCCGGGACAGGGGATCAATGAGCAGTTCTTC. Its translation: CASSEPGQGINEQFF.

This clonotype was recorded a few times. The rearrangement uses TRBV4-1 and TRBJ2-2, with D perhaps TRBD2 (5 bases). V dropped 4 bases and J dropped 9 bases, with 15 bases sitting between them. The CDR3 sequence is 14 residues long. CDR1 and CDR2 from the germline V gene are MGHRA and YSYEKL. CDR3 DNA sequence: TGCGCCAGCAGCCCCGCCGACGGGGTTCGGGAGCTGTTTTTT. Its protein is CASSPADGVRELFF.

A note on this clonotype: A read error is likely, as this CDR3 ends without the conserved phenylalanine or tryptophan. The DNA of the CDR3 is TGTGCCAGCAGCTTAGGGGGGCTGAACACTGAAGCTTTCTCT. This translates into CASSLGGLNTEAFS. This chain uses TRBV7-9 with TRBJ1-1, with D possibly TRBD1 on 6 matching bases. The CDR3 is made up of 14 amino acids. V lost 1 base and J lost 0, with 6 bases in between. From germline, CDR1 is SEHNR and CDR2 FQNEAQ (reference sequence).

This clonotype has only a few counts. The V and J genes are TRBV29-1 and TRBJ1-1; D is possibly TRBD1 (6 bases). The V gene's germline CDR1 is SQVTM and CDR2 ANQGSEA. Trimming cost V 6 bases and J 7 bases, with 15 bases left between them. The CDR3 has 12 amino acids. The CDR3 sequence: CSVRGTQIEAFF. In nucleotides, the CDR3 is TGCAGCGTGCGGGGGACACAGATTGAAGCTTTCTTT.

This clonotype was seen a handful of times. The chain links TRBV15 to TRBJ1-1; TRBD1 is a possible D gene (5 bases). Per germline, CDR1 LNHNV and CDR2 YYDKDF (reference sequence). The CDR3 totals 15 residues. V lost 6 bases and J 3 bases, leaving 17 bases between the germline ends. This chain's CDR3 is CATRKDQGEYTEAFF. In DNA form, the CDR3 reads TGTGCCACCAGAAAAGATCAGGGAGAGTACACTGAAGCTTTCTTT.